These 10 T cell receptor beta chains came from one sample sequenced in a study of shared clonotypes between healthy human individuals. Sequencing was performed with immunoSEQ multiplex PCR; in TCRdb, only in-frame clones are kept and a portion is missing. Among 600,000 to 750,000 clones listed, over 55% were seen once. Sequenced: memory CD4+ T cells sorted from blood. Regarding subset: CD45RA-negative fraction. These receptors all come from a woman aged 25 to 39 in good health.

This clone was counted once. The rearrangement uses TRBV29-1 and TRBJ1-4; no clear D. This CDR3 has 12 residues. The V gene's germline CDR1 is SQVTM and CDR2 ANQGSEA. Trimming cost V 3 bases and J 4 bases, with 6 bases left between them. The CDR3 DNA sequence: TGCAGCGTTGAGGCGAATAATGAAAAACTGTTTTTT. It encodes CSVEANNEKLFF.

The chain is built from TRBV11-1 and TRBJ2-1, with D uncertain. Trimming removed 2 bases at V and 4 bases at J, with 12 bases between. From germline, CDR1 is SGHAT and CDR2 FQDESV (reference sequence). The CDR3 has 15 residues. This CDR3 reads CASSLSDALYNEQFF. The DNA of the CDR3 is TGTGCCAGCAGCTTAAGCGATGCCCTTTACAATGAGCAGTTCTTC.

The J gene is TRBJ1-1, the V gene TRBV5-1, with D unclear. This CDR3 has 15 amino acids. Germline CDR1 reads SGHRS; CDR2 reads YFSETQ. V gave up 4 bases and J gave up 7 bases, with 20 bases separating them. In DNA, the CDR3 is TGCGCCAGCAGCACGGCAGGCCAGACCACTGATGAAGCTTTCTTT. It yields the protein CASSTAGQTTDEAFF.

The chain is built from TRBV28 and TRBJ2-6, with D unresolved. Germline CDR1 reads MDHEN; CDR2 reads SYDVKM. CDR3 size: 13 residues. V lost 8 bases to trimming and J lost 0 bases, with 5 bases between them. The CDR3 sequence: CASLYSGANVLTF. CDR3 nucleotide sequence: TGTGCCAGCCTATACTCTGGGGCCAACGTCCTGACTTTC.

The chain couples TRBV9 to TRBJ2-3; no clear D. Germline V gene lookup returns CDR1 SGDLS and CDR2 YYNGEE. The CDR3 totals 15 residues. Trimming shortened V by 0 bases and J by 3 bases, and 11 bases separated the two germline ends. In nucleotides, the CDR3 is TGTGCCAGCAGCGTAGCTGGGGTGGGGACAGATACGCAGTATTTT. It encodes CASSVAGVGTDTQYF.

The V call is TRBV7-9, the J call TRBJ2-5; 9 nucleotides align to TRBD1. The CDR3 is 17 residues long. CDR1 is SEHNR, CDR2 FQNEAQ, per germline (reference sequence). Trimming cost V 4 bases and J 4 bases; bases outside gene matches: 13. The CDR3 region has the DNA TGTGCCAGCAGCTCGTCGCCCGGGACAGGGAGAGGAGAGACCCAGTACTTC. This translates into CASSSSPGTGRGETQYF.

J is TRBJ2-5 and V is TRBV4-1; 11 positions match TRBD2. Germline lookup yields CDR1 MGHRA and CDR2 YSYEKL. V gave up 4 bases and J gave up 4 bases; unmatched junction bases: 14. The CDR3 has 18 amino acids. The CDR3 protein is CASSLSGGSGRAGETQYF. The CDR3 DNA reads TGCGCCAGCAGCCTTTCAGGAGGTAGCGGGAGGGCCGGAGAGACCCAGTACTTC.

This chain connects TRBV28 to TRBJ2-1; 10 nucleotides line up with TRBD2. V was pared by 6 bases and J by 6 bases, with 8 bases of the junction left unmatched. Germline V gene data show CDR1 as MDHEN and CDR2 as SYDVKM. This CDR3 contains 15 residues. The CDR3, as DNA: TGTGCCAGCAGCACTAGCGGGGTCATTACCAATGAGCAGTTCTTC. Protein: CASSTSGVITNEQFF.

The V call is TRBV25-1, the J call TRBJ2-1; possibly TRBD2 for D (5 bases). The length of the CDR3 is 17 residues. In germline, CDR1 is MGHDK, CDR2 SYGVNS. Trimming removed 3 bases from V and 7 bases from J, with 22 bases in between. The CDR3 region is CASSDPAPGFRHNEQFF. CDR3 DNA sequence: TGTGCCAGCAGTGACCCCGCCCCGGGATTCCGGCATAATGAGCAGTTCTTC.

On this clone itself: Other DNA sequences in this specimen translate into the identical CDR3. This chain joins TRBV29-1 and TRBJ2-2, with D possibly TRBD1 on 6 matching bases. The CDR3 is made up of 13 amino acids. With 3 bases removed from V and 1 base from J, the gap between germline ends came to 6 bases. The germline gives CDR1 SQVTM, CDR2 ANQGSEA. The CDR3: CSVDRGNTGELFF. Here the CDR3 DNA reads TGCAGCGTTGACAGGGGGAACACCGGGGAGCTGTTTTTT.